The 21 T cell receptor beta chains in this list originate from one sample, sequenced in a study of graft-versus-host responses after intestinal transplantation (dated by TCRdb to the early 2020s). These receptors have no identified antigens. The time point label corresponds to: cells obtained before transplantation from donor or recipient. The library relied on the immunoSEQ multiplex PCR assay. In its TCRdb copy, this immuneACCESS table keeps in-frame sequences only and misses some clones. Where compared with another copy, unresolved V genes explain less than half of these, and the others have no known cause. This sample lists about 90,000 clones; roughly 90% were detected once. Of the sample, about 0.28% falls within the top ten clones. This specimen was unstimulated CD4+ T cells sorted from spleen or lymph node cells, taken before intestinal transplant. Source of these receptors: a human donor who received an intestinal transplant.

The chain employs TRBV10-3 and TRBJ2-6; possibly TRBD1 or TRBD2 for D (5 bases each). The CDR3 is 16 residues long. Germline assignment: CDR1 ENHRY and CDR2 SYGVKD. The V end was cut by 0 bases, the J end by 2 bases, with 8 bases between. For the CDR3, the DNA is TGTGCCATCAGTGAGTCGCCGGGACCTGGGGCCAACGTCCTGACTTTC. Translated: CAISESPGPGANVLTF.

This sequence joins TRBV4-1 and TRBJ2-2, with 10 nucleotides matching TRBD1. The germline V gene encodes CDR1 MGHRA and CDR2 YSYEKL. Trimming cost V 4 bases and J 3 bases; bases outside gene matches: 11. This CDR3 comprises 18 residues. CDR3 residues: CASSPRTGQGFDTGELFF. The CDR3 DNA sequence: TGCGCCAGCAGCCCTCGGACGGGACAGGGGTTTGACACCGGGGAGCTGTTTTTT.

The chain carries TRBV27 and TRBJ1-1; D unresolved. Germline CDR1 and CDR2: MNHEY and SMNVEV (reference sequence). Trimming cost V 2 bases and J 11 bases, with 6 bases left between them. This CDR3 contains 10 residues. The DNA of the CDR3 is TGTGCCAGCAGTTTAAGGGCGGCTTTCTTT. Residues: CASSLRAAFF.

This clone was observed once. The chain links TRBV18 to TRBJ2-7; D not resolved. Germline CDR1 and CDR2: KGHSH and LQKENI. The CDR3 is 12 residues long. Trimming shortened V by 6 bases and J by 2 bases, and 8 bases separated the two germline ends. Written as DNA, the CDR3 is TGTGCCAGCTCGCAACTAACCTACGAGCAGTACTTC. Translation: CASSQLTYEQYF.

Remarks on this clone: Other nucleotide sequences in the sample specify the same CDR3. This chain links TRBV19 with TRBJ1-1; D gene unclear. Trimming shortened V by 1 base and J by 4 bases, and 13 bases separated the two germline ends. This CDR3 spans 15 amino acids. Germline loops: CDR1 LNHDA, CDR2 SQIVND (reference sequence). Written as DNA, the CDR3 is TGTGCCAGTAGTATAGTCGTGGGTCTCGGCACTGAAGCTTTCTTT. Amino acid sequence: CASSIVVGLGTEAFF.

This clone was seen a single time. This chain joins TRBV7-8 and TRBJ2-3, with a weak D call TRBD2 (6 bases). This CDR3 has 17 residues. Germline lookup yields CDR1 SGHVS and CDR2 FQNEAQ. Trimming shortened V by 5 bases and J by 2 bases, and 20 bases separated the two germline ends. The CDR3 DNA reads TGTGCCAGCAGCCCGGGACTTTTGAATTACTACACAGATACGCAGTATTTT. Residues: CASSPGLLNYYTDTQYF.

The V gene is TRBV7-3, the J gene TRBJ1-4; D gene ambiguous. Germline assignment: CDR1 SGHTA and CDR2 FQGTGA. V was cut by 5 bases and J by 1 base, with 14 bases left in between. The CDR3 has 16 amino acids. CDR3 region: CASSPPGGETNEKLFF. In DNA form, the CDR3 reads TGTGCCAGCAGCCCGCCCGGTGGAGAAACTAATGAAAAACTGTTTTTT.

The genes are TRBV18 and TRBJ2-7; 12 bases agree with TRBD1. This CDR3 is built from 15 residues. Unmatched junction bases numbered 7, after V lost 6 bases and J lost 4 bases. Germline V lookup: CDR1 KGHSH, CDR2 LQKENI. CDR3 in DNA: TGTGCCAGCTCGAACCGGGACAGGGGGCGATACGAGCAGTACTTC. Translated, it gives CASSNRDRGRYEQYF. The whole variable domain, remainder taken from reference TRBV18 and TRBJ2-7, is NAGVMQNPRHLVRRRGQEARLRCSPMKGHSHVYWYRQLPEEGLKFMVYLQKENIIDESGMPKERFSAEFPKEGPSILRIQQVVRGDSAAYFCASSNRDRGRYEQYFGPGTRLTVT.

V and J are TRBV6-1 and TRBJ1-2; the match to TRBD1 covers 8 bases. Trimming removed 5 bases from V and 5 bases from J; junction bases left unmatched: 10. CDR3 length: 15 residues. Germline V gene sequence: CDR1 MNHNS, CDR2 SASEGT. The CDR3 DNA sequence: TGTGCCAGCAGTCTCCAGGGGGCCCCAGCGTATGGCTACACCTTC. It codes for CASSLQGAPAYGYTF.

The V gene is TRBV29-1, the J gene TRBJ2-1; possible D gene TRBD2, 5 bases. Germline V gives CDR1 SQVTM, CDR2 ANQGSEA. Trimming removed 4 bases at V and 6 bases at J, with 16 bases between. The CDR3 totals 14 residues. The CDR3 region has the DNA TGCAGCGTTGGTATGGCTAGCCGAACCAATGAGCAGTTCTTC. Its translation is CSVGMASRTNEQFF.

The chain has TRBV6-5 and TRBJ1-1; D is undetermined. Trimming took 7 bases from V and 3 from J, leaving 12 bases between them. Germline V gives CDR1 MNHEY, CDR2 SVGAGI. CDR3 length: 13 residues. The CDR3 bases are TGTGCCAGCACCCGACGGTCCCACACTGAAGCTTTCTTT. Translating it yields CASTRRSHTEAFF.

This sequence joins TRBV27 and TRBJ2-1; 7 nucleotides match TRBD1. The CDR3 is 15 residues long. The ends lost 7 bases at V and 8 bases at J; junction bases unmatched: 14. Germline V lookup: CDR1 MNHEY, CDR2 SMNVEV (reference sequence). The CDR3 sequence: CASTLTGVERDEQFF. Written as DNA, the CDR3 is TGTGCCAGCACCCTCACAGGGGTGGAAAGGGATGAGCAGTTCTTC.

This sequence joins TRBV11-2 and TRBJ2-5; no reliable D call. The CDR3 consists of 14 residues. Trimming took off 2 bases at V and 3 bases at J, with 10 bases between the two ends. Germline loops: CDR1 SGHAT, CDR2 FQNNGV. The CDR3 is CASSLSLTEETQYF. The CDR3 DNA follows: TGTGCCAGCAGCTTATCATTGACTGAAGAGACCCAGTACTTC.

This chain uses TRBV9 with TRBJ2-3; TRBD2 agrees at 9 bases. After removal of 1 base from V and 5 bases from J, the junction contained 8 bases not matched to a gene. This CDR3 contains 16 residues. CDR1 SGDLS and CDR2 YYNGEE come from the germline V gene. CDR3 nucleotide sequence: TGTGCCAGCAGCGTATCTAGCGGGATGGGTGGAGATACGCAGTATTTT. It translates to CASSVSSGMGGDTQYF.

The gene calls are TRBV2 and TRBJ1-2, with a possible D match to TRBD1 (6 bases). This CDR3 is built from 13 residues. CDR1 and CDR2 (germline): SNHLY, FYNNEI. V was trimmed by 8 bases and J by 1 base, leaving 11 bases between them. CDR3 region: CASRQGGNYGYTF. The CDR3 DNA follows: TGTGCCAGCCGACAAGGGGGTAACTATGGCTACACCTTC.

A remark on this clone: At one boundary the junction diverges from the germline segment, which might be a read error. The V gene is TRBV5-1, the J gene TRBJ1-4; D is unresolved. CDR3 size: 14 residues. Germline CDR1 is SGHRS and CDR2 is YFSETQ. In DNA form, the CDR3 reads TGCGCCAGCAGATTGGGGTCCTCTGAGGAAAAACTGTTTTTT. Translated: CASRLGSSEEKLFF.

The chain has TRBV5-4 and TRBJ2-7; possibly TRBD1 for D (6 bases). Trimming pared 2 bases from V and 2 bases from J, leaving 17 bases between. This CDR3 is built from 16 residues. CDR1 SGHNT and CDR2 YYREEE come from the germline V gene (reference sequence). The CDR3 DNA is TGTGCCAGCAGCTTCTCTCCGAGGGACAAGCCCTACGAGCAGTACTTC. Amino acids: CASSFSPRDKPYEQYF.

The chain links TRBV6-5 to TRBJ1-4; D unclear. This CDR3 has 13 residues. Germline CDR1 is MNHEY and CDR2 is SVGAGI. V dropped 0 bases and J dropped 6 bases, with 5 bases sitting between them. CDR3 nucleotide sequence: TGTGCCAGCAGTTACTCAGGGTATGAAAAACTGTTTTTT. Its translation: CASSYSGYEKLFF.

The V gene is TRBV12-2, the J gene TRBJ2-7; TRBD2 is taken as the D call from the table, unchecked against the DNA. TRBV12-2 is noted as a pseudogene. This CDR3 comprises 15 residues. The CDR3 here is CASRLGLAGAYEQYF. The DNA of the CDR3 is TGTGCAAGTCGCCTTGGACTAGCGGGAGCATACGAGCAGTACTTC.

This chain connects TRBV23-1 to TRBJ2-3; 7 bases align to TRBD1. TRBV23-1 is given ORF status, its function remaining uncertain. J lost 2 bases, V lost 6 bases, and 14 bases had no gene match. CDR3 length: 17 amino acids. CDR3 in DNA: TGCGCCAGCAGCCCGGGGAACCGGGACAGAAACACAGATACGCAGTATTTT. Amino acid sequence: CASSPGNRDRNTDTQYF.

This chain uses TRBV4-2 with TRBJ2-1, with 7 bases fitting TRBD2. Germline V gene lookup returns CDR1 LGHNA and CDR2 YNFKEQ. The CDR3 is 16 residues long. Unmatched junction bases numbered 5, after V lost 1 base and J lost 2 bases. In DNA form, the CDR3 reads TGTGCCAGCAGCCAAGTCCCTAGCGGAACCTACAATGAGCAGTTCTTC. Protein product: CASSQVPSGTYNEQFF.